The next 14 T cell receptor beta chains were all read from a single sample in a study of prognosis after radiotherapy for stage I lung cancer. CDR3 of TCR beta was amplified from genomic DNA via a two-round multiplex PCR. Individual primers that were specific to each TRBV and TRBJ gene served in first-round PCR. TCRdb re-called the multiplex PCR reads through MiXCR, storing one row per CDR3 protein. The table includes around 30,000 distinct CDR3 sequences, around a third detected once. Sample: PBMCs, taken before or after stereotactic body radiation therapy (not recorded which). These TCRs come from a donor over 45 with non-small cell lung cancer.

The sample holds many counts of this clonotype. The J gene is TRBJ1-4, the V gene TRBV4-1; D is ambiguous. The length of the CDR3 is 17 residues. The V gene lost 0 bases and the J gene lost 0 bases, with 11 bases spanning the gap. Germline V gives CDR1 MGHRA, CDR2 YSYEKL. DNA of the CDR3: TGCGCCAGCAGCCAAGACCCAGACCTGGCAACTAATGAAAAACTGTTTTTT. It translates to CASSQDPDLATNEKLFF.

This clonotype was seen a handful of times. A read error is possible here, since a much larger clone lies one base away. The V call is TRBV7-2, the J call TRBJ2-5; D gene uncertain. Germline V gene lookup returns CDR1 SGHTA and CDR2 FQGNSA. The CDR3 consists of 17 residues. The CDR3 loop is CASSSLLSAFRQETPYF. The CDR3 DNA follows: TGTGCCAGCAGCTCATTATTATCGGCATTCCGCCAAGAGACCCCGTACTTC.

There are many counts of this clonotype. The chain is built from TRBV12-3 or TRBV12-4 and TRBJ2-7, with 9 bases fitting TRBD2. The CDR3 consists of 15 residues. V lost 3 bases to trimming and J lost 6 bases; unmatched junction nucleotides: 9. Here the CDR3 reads CASSFWGLAGSEQYF. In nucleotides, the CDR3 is TGTGCCAGCAGTTTTTGGGGCCTAGCGGGAAGCGAGCAGTACTTC.

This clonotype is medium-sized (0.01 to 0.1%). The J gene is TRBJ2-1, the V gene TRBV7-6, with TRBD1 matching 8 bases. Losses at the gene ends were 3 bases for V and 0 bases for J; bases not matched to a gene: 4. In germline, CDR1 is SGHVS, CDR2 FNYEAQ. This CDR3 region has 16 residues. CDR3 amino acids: CASSFTTGDSYNEQFF. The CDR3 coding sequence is TGTGCCAGCAGCTTCACGACAGGGGACTCCTACAATGAGCAGTTCTTC.

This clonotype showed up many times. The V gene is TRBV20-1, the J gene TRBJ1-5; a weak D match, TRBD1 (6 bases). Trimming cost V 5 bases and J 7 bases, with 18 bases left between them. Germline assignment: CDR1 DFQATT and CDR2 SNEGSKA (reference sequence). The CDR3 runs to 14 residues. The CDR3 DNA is TGCAGTGCTCCAGGAAGGGGGGTTGGGCAGCCCCAGCATTTT. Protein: CSAPGRGVGQPQHF.

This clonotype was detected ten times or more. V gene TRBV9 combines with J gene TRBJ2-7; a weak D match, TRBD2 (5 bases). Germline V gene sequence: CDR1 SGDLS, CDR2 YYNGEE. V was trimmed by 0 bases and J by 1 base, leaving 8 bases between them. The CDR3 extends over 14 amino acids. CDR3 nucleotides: TGTGCCAGCAGCGTAGGGGGAGAGTCCTACGAGCAGTACTTC. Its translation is CASSVGGESYEQYF. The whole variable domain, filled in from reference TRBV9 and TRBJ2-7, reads DSGVTQTPKHLITATGQRVTLRCSPRSGDLSVYWYQQSLDQGLQFLIQYYNGEERAKGNILERFSAQQFPDLHSELNLSSLELGDSALYFCASSVGGESYEQYFGPGTRLTVT.

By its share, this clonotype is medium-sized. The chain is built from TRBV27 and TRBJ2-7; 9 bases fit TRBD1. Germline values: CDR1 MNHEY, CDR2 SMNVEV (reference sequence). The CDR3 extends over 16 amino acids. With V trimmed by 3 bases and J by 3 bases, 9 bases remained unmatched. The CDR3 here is CASSLGLQGAGYEQYF. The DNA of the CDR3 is TGTGCCAGCAGTTTGGGACTACAGGGGGCCGGCTACGAGCAGTACTTC.

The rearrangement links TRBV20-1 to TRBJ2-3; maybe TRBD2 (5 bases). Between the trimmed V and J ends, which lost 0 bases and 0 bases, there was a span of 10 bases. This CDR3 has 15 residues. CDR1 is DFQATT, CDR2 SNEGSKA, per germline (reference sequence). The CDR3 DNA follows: TGCAGTGCTAGAGATTTTGACTACAGCACAGATACGCAGTATTTT. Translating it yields CSARDFDYSTDTQYF.

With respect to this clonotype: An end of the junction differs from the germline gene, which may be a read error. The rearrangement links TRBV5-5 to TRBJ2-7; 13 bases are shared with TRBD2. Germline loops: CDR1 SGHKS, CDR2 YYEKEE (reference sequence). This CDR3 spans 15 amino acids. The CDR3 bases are TGTGACAGCAGCCGGGGACTAGCGGGGACATACGAGCAGTACTTC. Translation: CDSSRGLAGTYEQYF.

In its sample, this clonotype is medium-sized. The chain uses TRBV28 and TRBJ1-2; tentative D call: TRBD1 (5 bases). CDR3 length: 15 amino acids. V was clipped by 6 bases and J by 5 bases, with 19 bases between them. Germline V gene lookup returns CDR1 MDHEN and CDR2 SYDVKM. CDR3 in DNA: TGTGCCAGCAGCACCGGGACGGTAAAAGGGTATGGCTACACCTTC. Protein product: CASSTGTVKGYGYTF.

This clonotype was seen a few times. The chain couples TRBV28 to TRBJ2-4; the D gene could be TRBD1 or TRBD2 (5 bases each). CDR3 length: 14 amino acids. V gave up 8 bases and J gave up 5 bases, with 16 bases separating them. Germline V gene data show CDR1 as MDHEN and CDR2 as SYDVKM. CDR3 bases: TGTGCCAGCGGGGTATCTGGGGGAGAAAACATTCAGTACTTC. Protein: CASGVSGGENIQYF.

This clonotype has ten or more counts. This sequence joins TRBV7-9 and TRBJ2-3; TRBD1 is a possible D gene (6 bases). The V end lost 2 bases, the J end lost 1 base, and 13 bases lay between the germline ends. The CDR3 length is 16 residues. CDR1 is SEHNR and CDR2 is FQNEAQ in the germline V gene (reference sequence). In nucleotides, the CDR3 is TGTGCCAGCAGCTTATCGCACAGGGTGGGCACAGATACGCAGTATTTT. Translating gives CASSLSHRVGTDTQYF.

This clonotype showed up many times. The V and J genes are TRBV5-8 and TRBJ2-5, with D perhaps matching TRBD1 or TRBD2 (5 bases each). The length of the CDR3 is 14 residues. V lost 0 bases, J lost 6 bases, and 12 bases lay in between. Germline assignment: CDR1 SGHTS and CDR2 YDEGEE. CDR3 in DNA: TGTGCCAGCAGCTTGGGGGCAGGGAGAAAGACCCAGTACTTC. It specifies CASSLGAGRKTQYF.

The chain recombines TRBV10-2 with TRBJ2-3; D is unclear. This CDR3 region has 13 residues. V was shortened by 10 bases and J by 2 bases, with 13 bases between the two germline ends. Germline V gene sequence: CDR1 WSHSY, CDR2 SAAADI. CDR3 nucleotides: TGCGCCAACGCGGTGAGGCTCACAGATACGCAGTATTTT. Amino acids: CANAVRLTDTQYF.